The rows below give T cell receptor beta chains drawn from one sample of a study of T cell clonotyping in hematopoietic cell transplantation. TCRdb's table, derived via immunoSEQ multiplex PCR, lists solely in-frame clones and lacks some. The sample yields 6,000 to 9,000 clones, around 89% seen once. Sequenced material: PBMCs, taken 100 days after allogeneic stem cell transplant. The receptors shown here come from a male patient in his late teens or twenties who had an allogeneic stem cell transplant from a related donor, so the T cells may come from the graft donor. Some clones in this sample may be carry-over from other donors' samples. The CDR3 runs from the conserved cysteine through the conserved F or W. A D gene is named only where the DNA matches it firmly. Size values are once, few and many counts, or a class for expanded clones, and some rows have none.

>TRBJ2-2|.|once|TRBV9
CASEVNGLNTGELFF
TGTGCCAGCGAGGTGAACGGGCTGAACACCGGGGAGCTGTTTTTT
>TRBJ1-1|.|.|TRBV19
CASSNGLGGVNTEAFF
TGTGCCAGTAGTAACGGCCTCGGAGGTGTGAACACTGAAGCTTTCTTT
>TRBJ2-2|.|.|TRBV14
CASRGYTGELFF
TGTGCCAGCAGGGGCTACACCGGGGAGCTGTTTTTT
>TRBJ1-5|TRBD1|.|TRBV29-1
CSVGGGQGGNQPQHF
TGCAGCGTTGGGGGAGGACAGGGGGGCAATCAGCCCCAGCATTTT
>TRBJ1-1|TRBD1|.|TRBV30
CAWSVLWDSEAFF
TGTGCCTGGAGTGTACTCTGGGACAGTGAAGCTTTCTTT
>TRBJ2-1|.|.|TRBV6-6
CASSYSGEQFF
TGTGCCAGCAGTTACTCCGGTGAGCAGTTCTTC
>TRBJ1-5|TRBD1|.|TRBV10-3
CAIRDTGAGQPQHF
TGTGCCATCAGAGACACAGGGGCAGGTCAGCCCCAGCATTTT
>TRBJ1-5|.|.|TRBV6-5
CASRAGYNQPQHF
TGTGCCAGCAGAGCGGGGTACAATCAGCCCCAGCATTTT
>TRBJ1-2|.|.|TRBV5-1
CASRVVGANNGYTF
TGCGCCAGCCGGGTTGTGGGCGCGAATAACGGCTACACCTTC
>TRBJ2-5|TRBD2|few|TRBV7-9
CASSFPSSGQETQYF
TGTGCCAGCAGCTTCCCCTCTAGCGGGCAAGAGACCCAGTACTTC
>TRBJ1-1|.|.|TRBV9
CASSVGAQGRTRTEAFF
TGTGCCAGCAGCGTAGGCGCCCAGGGAAGGACGCGGACTGAAGCTTTCTTT
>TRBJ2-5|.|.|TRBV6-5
CASRGNQETQYF
TGTGCCAGCAGGGGGAACCAAGAGACCCAGTACTTC
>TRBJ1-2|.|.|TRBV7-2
CASSSRRFGFVDGYTF
TGTGCCAGCAGCTCTCGGCGGTTTGGCTTTGTGGATGGCTACACCTTC
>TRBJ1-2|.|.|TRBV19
CASRTGAGYTF
TGTGCCAGTAGAACGGGGGCTGGCTACACCTTC
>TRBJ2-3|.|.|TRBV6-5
CASYTGTSRTDTQYF
TGTGCCAGCTACACCGGGACTTCCCGCACAGATACGCAGTATTTT
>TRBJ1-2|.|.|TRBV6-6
CASSKESFYYGYTF
TGTGCCAGCAGTAAGGAGAGTTTTTACTATGGCTACACCTTC
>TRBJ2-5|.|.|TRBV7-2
CASSLVAGNQETQYF
TGTGCCAGCAGCTTAGTGGCGGGTAACCAAGAGACCCAGTACTTC
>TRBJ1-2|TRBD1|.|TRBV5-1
CASSSQGNYGYTF
TGCGCCAGCAGTTCACAGGGGAACTATGGCTACACCTTC
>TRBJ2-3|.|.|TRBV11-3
CASSLMDTQYF
TGTGCCAGCAGCTTGATGGATACGCAGTATTTT
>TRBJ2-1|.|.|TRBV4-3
CASSQERLALYNEQFF
TGCGCCAGCAGCCAAGAAAGGTTAGCACTATACAATGAGCAGTTCTTC
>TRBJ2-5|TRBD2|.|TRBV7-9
CASSLPGGDKETQYF
TGTGCCAGCAGCTTGCCCGGGGGGGACAAAGAGACCCAGTACTTC
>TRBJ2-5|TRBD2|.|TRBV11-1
CASSSLGASGPYAQETQYF
TGTGCCAGCAGCTCATTAGGGGCTAGCGGGCCATACGCCCAAGAGACCCAGTACTTC
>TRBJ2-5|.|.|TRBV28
CASRSEETQYF
TGTGCCAGCAGATCGGAAGAGACCCAGTACTTC
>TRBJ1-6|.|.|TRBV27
CASSLSLGVSLNSPLHF
TGTGCCAGCAGTTTATCCTTGGGGGTATCCCTTAATTCACCCCTCCACTTT
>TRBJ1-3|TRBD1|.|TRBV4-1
CASSQATGGVSGNTIYF
TGCGCCAGCAGCCAAGCGACAGGGGGGGTCTCTGGAAACACCATATATTTT
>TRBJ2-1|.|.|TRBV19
CASSIGGTESNEQFF
TGTGCCAGTAGTATAGGTGGGACCGAGTCGAATGAGCAGTTCTTC
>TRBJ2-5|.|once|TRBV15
CATSRDPAELQETQYF
TGTGCCACCAGCAGAGATCCAGCGGAGTTACAAGAGACCCAGTACTTC
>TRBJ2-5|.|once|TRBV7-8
CASSFQLAQETQYF
TGTGCCAGCAGCTTTCAACTAGCCCAAGAGACCCAGTACTTC
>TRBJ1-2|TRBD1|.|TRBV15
CATSRVDWTGEGINYGYTF
TGTGCCACCAGCAGAGTAGATTGGACAGGGGAAGGGATAAACTATGGCTACACCTTC
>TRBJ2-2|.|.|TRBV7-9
CASSLAGNTGELFF
TGTGCCAGCAGCTTAGCGGGGAACACCGGGGAGCTGTTTTTT
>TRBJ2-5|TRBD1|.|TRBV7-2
CASTRGPEETQYF
TGTGCCAGCACCAGGGGGCCGGAAGAGACCCAGTACTTC
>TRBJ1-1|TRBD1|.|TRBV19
CASSIGTGYSTEAFF
TGTGCCAGTAGTATCGGGACAGGGTACAGCACTGAAGCTTTCTTT
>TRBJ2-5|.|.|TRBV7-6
CASSLGDKGKETQYF
TGTGCCAGCAGCTTAGGGGACAAGGGAAAAGAGACCCAGTACTTC
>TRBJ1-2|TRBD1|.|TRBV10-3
CAISESMGQGNAPGGYTF
TGTGCCATCAGTGAGAGTATGGGACAGGGTAATGCACCCGGGGGCTACACCTTC
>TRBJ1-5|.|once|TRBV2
CASRYWGKDQPQHF
TGTGCCAGCAGGTATTGGGGTAAGGATCAGCCCCAGCATTTT
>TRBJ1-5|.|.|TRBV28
CASSFATLPGGIQYSNQPQHF
TGTGCCAGCAGTTTTGCAACTCTCCCCGGAGGCATCCAATATAGCAATCAGCCCCAGCATTTT
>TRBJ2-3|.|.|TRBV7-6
CASSLAVVDTQYF
TGTGCCAGCAGCTTAGCGGTGGTAGATACGCAGTATTTT
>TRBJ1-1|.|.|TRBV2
CASRAGLGVAEAFF
TGTGCCAGCAGGGCGGGACTCGGGGTCGCTGAAGCTTTCTTT
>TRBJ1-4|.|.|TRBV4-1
CASRFSPASTNEKLFF
TGCGCCAGCAGATTCTCGCCAGCCTCAACTAATGAAAAACTGTTTTTT